This TCR beta chain was captured in a study of CD8 T cells in ankylosing spondylitis. Study-level results: Characteristic of ankylosing spondylitis blood, it appeared, was a TCR beta motif comprising eight highly homologous variants.

The CDR3 contains 15 residues. V lost 3 bases, J lost 3 bases, and 14 bases lay in between. TCRdb re-called the 5' RACE reads through MiXCR, storing one row per CDR3 protein. This sample has under 450,000 distinct CDR3 sequences; more than 20% occur once, and the top ten carry less than 15%. Concerning this clonotype itself: Its antigen is as yet unknown.

Sequences were obtained from blood, either unsorted or a sorted T cell fraction (not recorded which). This chain uses TRBV12-3 or TRBV12-4 with TRBJ1-1, with D uncertain. This clonotype originated in a male donor with ankylosing spondylitis or in good health (not recorded which). The CDR3 DNA is TGTGCCAGCAGTTTCGGTTTACAGCTGTACACTGAAGCTTTCTTT. This translates into CASSFGLQLYTEAFF.